Listed below are T cell receptor beta chains from one sample, sequenced in a study of blood T cell repertoires in COVID-19. The data were produced by immunoSEQ multiplex PCR, yet TCRdb's version contains in-frame clones alone and is incomplete. The sample comprises under 200,000 clones, about nine tenths of which are singletons, and around 2.1% rests with the top ten. The material sequenced was peripheral blood. The receptors derive from a man aged 18 to 30 with acute or convalescent COVID-19. Each CDR3 is given with its conserved first and last residue. The D gene is left open where the match is weak. Part of the rows lack a size; the others show once, few, many or a class for expanded clones.

abundance: NA; v_gene: TRBV5-1; j_gene: TRBJ1-1; d_gene: NA; CDR3aa: CASSLVQGPTEAFF; CDR3nt: TGCGCCAGCAGCTTGGTGCAGGGGCCCACTGAAGCTTTCTTT
abundance: NA; v_gene: TRBV30; j_gene: TRBJ1-4; d_gene: NA; CDR3aa: CAWNAQWDLLNEKLFF; CDR3nt: TGTGCCTGGAATGCGCAATGGGACTTACTAAATGAAAAACTGTTTTTT
abundance: NA; v_gene: TRBV3-1/TRBV3-2; j_gene: TRBJ1-1; d_gene: TRBD1; CDR3aa: CASSRRTGDTEAFF; CDR3nt: TGTGCCAGCAGCCGACGGACAGGCGACACTGAAGCTTTCTTT
abundance: NA; v_gene: TRBV19; j_gene: TRBJ1-1; d_gene: NA; CDR3aa: CASNEANTEAFF; CDR3nt: TGTGCCAGTAACGAGGCTAACACTGAAGCTTTCTTT
abundance: NA; v_gene: TRBV9; j_gene: TRBJ1-2; d_gene: NA; CDR3aa: CASSAVAYVYGYTF; CDR3nt: TGTGCCAGCAGCGCCGTGGCTTATGTGTATGGCTACACCTTC
abundance: NA; v_gene: TRBV5-1; j_gene: TRBJ1-1; d_gene: TRBD1; CDR3aa: CASSQRETGGTEAFF; CDR3nt: TGCGCCAGCAGCCAAAGGGAGACAGGGGGGACTGAAGCTTTCTTT
abundance: NA; v_gene: TRBV18; j_gene: TRBJ2-1; d_gene: TRBD1; CDR3aa: CASSPLQGQTYNEQFF; CDR3nt: TGTGCCAGCTCACCTCTACAGGGACAGACCTACAATGAGCAGTTCTTC
abundance: NA; v_gene: TRBV3-1/TRBV3-2; j_gene: TRBJ2-2; d_gene: NA; CDR3aa: CASSSRQPFNTGELFF; CDR3nt: TGTGCCAGCAGCAGCCGACAGCCGTTCAACACCGGGGAGCTGTTTTTT
abundance: NA; v_gene: TRBV6-1; j_gene: TRBJ2-3; d_gene: TRBD1; CDR3aa: CASRGQGARDTQYF; CDR3nt: TGTGCCAGCAGAGGACAGGGGGCTAGAGATACGCAGTATTTT
abundance: NA; v_gene: TRBV16; j_gene: TRBJ1-1; d_gene: NA; CDR3aa: CASSQSTRTEAFF; CDR3nt: TGTGCCAGCAGCCAATCAACACGTACTGAAGCTTTCTTT
abundance: NA; v_gene: TRBV6-5; j_gene: TRBJ1-3; d_gene: NA; CDR3aa: CASSPPSRGTIYF; CDR3nt: TGTGCCAGCAGCCCGCCCTCCCGAGGCACCATATATTTT
abundance: NA; v_gene: TRBV19; j_gene: TRBJ2-1; d_gene: NA; CDR3aa: CASTTGKIRGEQFF; CDR3nt: TGTGCCAGTACTACCGGGAAGATTCGTGGTGAGCAGTTCTTC
abundance: NA; v_gene: TRBV5-8; j_gene: TRBJ1-4; d_gene: NA; CDR3aa: CASSLRSLEEKLFF; CDR3nt: TGTGCCAGCAGCTTGCGGTCCCTAGAGGAAAAACTGTTTTTT
abundance: NA; v_gene: TRBV6-5; j_gene: TRBJ1-1; d_gene: TRBD1; CDR3aa: CASSYRSGTGGAEAFF; CDR3nt: TGTGCCAGCAGTTACCGGTCCGGGACAGGGGGCGCGGAAGCTTTCTTT
abundance: once; v_gene: TRBV30; j_gene: TRBJ2-1; d_gene: TRBD2; CDR3aa: CAWSGLAGSIDNEQFF; CDR3nt: TGTGCCTGGAGTGGACTAGCGGGAAGTATCGACAATGAGCAGTTCTTC
abundance: NA; v_gene: TRBV27; j_gene: TRBJ2-6; d_gene: NA; CDR3aa: CASYPGFGYSGANVLTF; CDR3nt: TGTGCCAGCTATCCAGGGTTCGGGTACTCTGGGGCCAACGTCCTGACTTTC
abundance: NA; v_gene: TRBV18; j_gene: TRBJ1-1; d_gene: TRBD1; CDR3aa: CASSEGQGVTEAFF; CDR3nt: TGTGCCAGCTCAGAAGGACAGGGAGTCACTGAAGCTTTCTTT
abundance: NA; v_gene: TRBV5-6; j_gene: TRBJ1-1; d_gene: NA; CDR3aa: CASSLGQVTEAFF; CDR3nt: TGTGCCAGCAGCTTGGGACAGGTAACTGAAGCTTTCTTT
abundance: NA; v_gene: TRBV6-5; j_gene: TRBJ2-3; d_gene: NA; CDR3aa: CASRFVQADTQYF; CDR3nt: TGTGCCAGCAGATTTGTCCAGGCAGATACGCAGTATTTT
abundance: few; v_gene: TRBV4-1; j_gene: TRBJ2-7; d_gene: NA; CDR3aa: CASSPEGAYEQYF; CDR3nt: TGCGCCAGCAGCCCCGAGGGCGCCTACGAGCAGTACTTC
abundance: NA; v_gene: TRBV6-2/TRBV6-3; j_gene: TRBJ1-1; d_gene: NA; CDR3aa: CASSYSDMNTEAFF; CDR3nt: TGTGCCAGCAGTTACTCGGACATGAACACTGAAGCTTTCTTT
abundance: NA; v_gene: TRBV6-5; j_gene: TRBJ1-2; d_gene: TRBD1; CDR3aa: CASTYRDRDGYTF; CDR3nt: TGTGCCAGCACCTATCGGGACAGGGATGGCTACACCTTC
abundance: NA; v_gene: TRBV5-5; j_gene: TRBJ1-3; d_gene: NA; CDR3aa: CASSWEGGSGNTIYF; CDR3nt: TGTGCCAGCAGCTGGGAGGGGGGTTCTGGAAACACCATATATTTT
abundance: NA; v_gene: TRBV5-8; j_gene: TRBJ2-2; d_gene: NA; CDR3aa: CASSLYGELFF; CDR3nt: TGTGCCAGCAGCCTTTACGGGGAGCTGTTTTTT
abundance: NA; v_gene: TRBV4-1; j_gene: TRBJ1-2; d_gene: NA; CDR3aa: CASSQVQGYGYTF; CDR3nt: TGCGCCAGCAGCCAAGTCCAGGGCTATGGCTACACCTTC
abundance: NA; v_gene: TRBV2; j_gene: TRBJ1-6; d_gene: TRBD1; CDR3aa: CASSDRGTYNSPLHF; CDR3nt: TGTGCCAGCAGTGACAGGGGGACCTATAATTCACCCCTCCACTTT
abundance: NA; v_gene: TRBV2; j_gene: TRBJ1-6; d_gene: TRBD1; CDR3aa: CASSSNHRGYNSPLHF; CDR3nt: TGTGCCAGCAGTTCCAACCACAGGGGGTATAATTCACCCCTCCACTTT
abundance: NA; v_gene: TRBV13; j_gene: TRBJ2-3; d_gene: NA; CDR3aa: CASCTERDTQYF; CDR3nt: TGTGCCAGCTGCACGGAGAGGGATACGCAGTATTTT
abundance: NA; v_gene: TRBV5-1; j_gene: TRBJ2-6; d_gene: TRBD2; CDR3aa: CASSLERGEGSGANVLTF; CDR3nt: TGCGCCAGCAGCTTGGAACGGGGGGAGGGCTCTGGGGCCAACGTCCTGACTTTC
abundance: NA; v_gene: TRBV6-6; j_gene: TRBJ2-2; d_gene: NA; CDR3aa: CASTSTGELFF; CDR3nt: TGTGCCAGCACCAGCACCGGGGAGCTGTTTTTT
abundance: NA; v_gene: TRBV3-1/TRBV3-2; j_gene: TRBJ1-1; d_gene: NA; CDR3aa: CASSQVPGYQAFF; CDR3nt: TGTGCCAGCAGCCAAGTGCCAGGATATCAAGCTTTCTTT
abundance: few; v_gene: TRBV7-2; j_gene: TRBJ2-5; d_gene: TRBD2; CDR3aa: CASSLYPGLAGMETQYF; CDR3nt: TGTGCCAGCAGCTTATATCCGGGGCTAGCGGGGATGGAGACCCAGTACTTC
abundance: NA; v_gene: TRBV5-1; j_gene: TRBJ2-3; d_gene: TRBD2; CDR3aa: CASSSGAPGLAGSEDTQYF; CDR3nt: TGCGCCAGCAGCTCAGGGGCGCCAGGACTAGCGGGAAGTGAGGATACGCAGTATTTT
abundance: NA; v_gene: TRBV11-2; j_gene: TRBJ2-3; d_gene: TRBD2; CDR3aa: CASSLGASGSTDTQYF; CDR3nt: TGTGCCAGCAGCTTAGGGGCTAGCGGTTCCACAGATACGCAGTATTTT
abundance: NA; v_gene: TRBV10-3; j_gene: TRBJ2-1; d_gene: TRBD2; CDR3aa: CAISAPGTSGYNEQFF; CDR3nt: TGTGCCATCAGTGCTCCCGGGACTAGCGGGTACAATGAGCAGTTCTTC
abundance: NA; v_gene: TRBV19; j_gene: TRBJ2-3; d_gene: NA; CDR3aa: CASSSWGGAVDTQYF; CDR3nt: TGTGCCAGTAGTTCATGGGGGGGGGCGGTAGATACGCAGTATTTT